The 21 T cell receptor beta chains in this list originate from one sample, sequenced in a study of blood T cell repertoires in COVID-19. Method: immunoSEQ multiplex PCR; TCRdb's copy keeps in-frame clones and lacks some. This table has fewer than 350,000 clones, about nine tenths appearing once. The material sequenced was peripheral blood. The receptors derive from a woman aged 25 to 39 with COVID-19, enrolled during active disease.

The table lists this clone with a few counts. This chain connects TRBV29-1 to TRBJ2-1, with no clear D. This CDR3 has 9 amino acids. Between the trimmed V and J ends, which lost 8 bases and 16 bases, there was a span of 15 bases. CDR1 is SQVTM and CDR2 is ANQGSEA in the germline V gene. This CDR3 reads CSPCGRSFF. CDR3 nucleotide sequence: TGCAGCCCTTGTGGCAGATCATTCTTC.

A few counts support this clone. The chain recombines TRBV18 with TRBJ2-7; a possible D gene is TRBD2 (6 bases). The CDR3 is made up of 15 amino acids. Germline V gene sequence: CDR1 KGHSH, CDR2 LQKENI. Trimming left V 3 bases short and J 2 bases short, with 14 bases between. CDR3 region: CASSPLAGIPYEQYF. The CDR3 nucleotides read TGTGCCAGCTCACCCCTCGCGGGAATACCCTACGAGCAGTACTTC.

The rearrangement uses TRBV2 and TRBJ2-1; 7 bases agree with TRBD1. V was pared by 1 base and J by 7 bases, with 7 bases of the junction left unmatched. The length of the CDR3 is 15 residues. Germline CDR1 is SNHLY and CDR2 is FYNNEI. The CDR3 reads CASSEGRGLGNEQFF. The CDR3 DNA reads TGTGCCAGCAGTGAAGGCAGGGGGTTGGGAAATGAGCAGTTCTTC.

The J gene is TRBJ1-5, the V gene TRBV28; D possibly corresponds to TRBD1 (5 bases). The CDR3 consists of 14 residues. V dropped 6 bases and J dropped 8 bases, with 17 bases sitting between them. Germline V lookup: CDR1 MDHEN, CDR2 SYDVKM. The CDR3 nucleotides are TGTGCCAGCAGCCCTAGACTCGGCAGGGAGCCCCAGCATTTT. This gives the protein CASSPRLGREPQHF.

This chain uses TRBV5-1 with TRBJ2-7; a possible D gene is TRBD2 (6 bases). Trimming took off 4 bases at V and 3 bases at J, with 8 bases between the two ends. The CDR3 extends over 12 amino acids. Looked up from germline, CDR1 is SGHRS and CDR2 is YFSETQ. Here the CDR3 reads CASSPGDYEQYF. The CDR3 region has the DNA TGCGCCAGCAGCCCGGGGGACTACGAGCAGTACTTC.

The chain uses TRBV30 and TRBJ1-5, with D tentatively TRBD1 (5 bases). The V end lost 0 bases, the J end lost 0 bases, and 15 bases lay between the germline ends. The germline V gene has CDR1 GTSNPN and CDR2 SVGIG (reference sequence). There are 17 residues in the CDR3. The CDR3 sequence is CAWSVGRAGTSNQPQHF. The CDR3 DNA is TGTGCCTGGAGTGTAGGCCGGGCGGGGACTAGCAATCAGCCCCAGCATTTT. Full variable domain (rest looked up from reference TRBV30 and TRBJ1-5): SQTIHQWPATLVQPVGSPLSLECTVEGTSNPNLYWYRQAAGRGLQLLFYSVGIGQISSEVPQNLSASRPQDRQFILSSKKLLLSDSGFYLCAWSVGRAGTSNQPQHFGDGTRLSIL.

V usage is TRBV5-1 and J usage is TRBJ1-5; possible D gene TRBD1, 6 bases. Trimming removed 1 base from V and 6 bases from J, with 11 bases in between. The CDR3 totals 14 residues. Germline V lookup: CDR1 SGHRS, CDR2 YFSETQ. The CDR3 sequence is CASSLTGTGQPQHF. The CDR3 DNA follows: TGCGCCAGCAGCTTGACAGGGACGGGTCAGCCCCAGCATTTT.

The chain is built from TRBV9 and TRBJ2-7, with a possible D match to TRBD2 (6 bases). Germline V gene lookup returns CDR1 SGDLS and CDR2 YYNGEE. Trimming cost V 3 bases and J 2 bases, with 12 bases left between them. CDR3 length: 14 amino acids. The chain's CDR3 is CASSAGTRAYEQYF. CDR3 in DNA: TGTGCCAGCAGCGCCGGGACTCGGGCCTACGAGCAGTACTTC. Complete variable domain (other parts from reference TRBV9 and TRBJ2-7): DSGVTQTPKHLITATGQRVTLRCSPRSGDLSVYWYQQSLDQGLQFLIQYYNGEERAKGNILERFSAQQFPDLHSELNLSSLELGDSALYFCASSAGTRAYEQYFGPGTRLTVT.

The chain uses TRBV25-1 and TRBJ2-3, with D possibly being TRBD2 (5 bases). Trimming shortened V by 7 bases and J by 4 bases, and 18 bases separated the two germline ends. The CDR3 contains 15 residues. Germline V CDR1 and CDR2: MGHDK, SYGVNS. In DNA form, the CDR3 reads TGTGCCAGCACCGATCGGGGAAGGGCGTCAGATACGCAGTATTTT. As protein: CASTDRGRASDTQYF.

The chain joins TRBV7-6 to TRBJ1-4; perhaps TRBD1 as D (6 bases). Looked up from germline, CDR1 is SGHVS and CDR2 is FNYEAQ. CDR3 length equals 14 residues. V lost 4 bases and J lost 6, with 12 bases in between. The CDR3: CASSSTGRHEKLFF. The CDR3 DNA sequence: TGTGCCAGCAGCTCTACAGGGCGGCATGAAAAACTGTTTTTT. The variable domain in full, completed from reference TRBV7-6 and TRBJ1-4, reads GAGVSQSPRYKVTKRGQDVALRCDPISGHVSLYWYRQALGQGPEFLTYFNYEAQQDKSGLPNDRFSAERPEGSISTLTIQRTEQRDSAMYRCASSSTGRHEKLFFGSGTQLSVL.

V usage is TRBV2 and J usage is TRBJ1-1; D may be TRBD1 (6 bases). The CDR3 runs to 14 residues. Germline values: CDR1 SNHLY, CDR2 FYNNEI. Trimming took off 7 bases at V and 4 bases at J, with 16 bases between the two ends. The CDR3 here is CASTPDQGSTEAFF. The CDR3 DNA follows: TGTGCCAGCACTCCGGACCAGGGGAGCACTGAAGCTTTCTTT. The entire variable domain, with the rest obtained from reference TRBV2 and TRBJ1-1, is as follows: EPEVTQTPSHQVTQMGQEVILRCVPISNHLYFYWYRQILGQKVEFLVSFYNNEISEKSEIFDDQFSVERPDGSNFTLKIRSTKLEDSAMYFCASTPDQGSTEAFFGQGTRLTVV.

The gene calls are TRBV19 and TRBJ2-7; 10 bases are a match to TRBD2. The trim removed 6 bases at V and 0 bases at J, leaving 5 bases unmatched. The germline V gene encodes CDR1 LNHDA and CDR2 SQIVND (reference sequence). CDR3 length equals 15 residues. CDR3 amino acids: CASRLTSGLSYEQYF. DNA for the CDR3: TGTGCCAGTAGGTTGACTAGCGGGCTCTCCTACGAGCAGTACTTC.

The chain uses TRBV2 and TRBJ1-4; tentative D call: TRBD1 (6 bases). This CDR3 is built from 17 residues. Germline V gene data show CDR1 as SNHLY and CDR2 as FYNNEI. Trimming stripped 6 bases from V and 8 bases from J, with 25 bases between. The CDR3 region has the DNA TGTGCCAGCAGCTCATACCCTACAAACAGGGTCGGGGAAAAACTGTTTTTT. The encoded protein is CASSSYPTNRVGEKLFF.

The CDR3 reads CASRRGVSGRGNEQFF. CDR3 DNA sequence: TGTGCCAGCAGAAGGGGGGTCAGCGGGAGGGGAAATGAGCAGTTCTTC. The V gene is TRBV5-7, the J gene TRBJ2-1, with 10 bases aligning to TRBD2. TRBV5-7 is an open reading frame, and its role is uncertain. The CDR3 is 16 amino acids. V lost 5 bases to trimming and J lost 7 bases; unmatched junction nucleotides: 12.

The CDR3 nucleotides read TGTGCCAGCAGCCTCCAGGGGGCTGGAAACACCATATATTTT. Translation gives CASSLQGAGNTIYF. This chain uses TRBV7-2 with TRBJ1-3, with 7 bases aligning to TRBD1. The germline CDR1 and CDR2 sequences are SGHTA and FQGNSA. The junction had 3 bases not matched to a gene; V was cut back by 5 bases and J by 2 bases. This CDR3 is 14 amino acids long.

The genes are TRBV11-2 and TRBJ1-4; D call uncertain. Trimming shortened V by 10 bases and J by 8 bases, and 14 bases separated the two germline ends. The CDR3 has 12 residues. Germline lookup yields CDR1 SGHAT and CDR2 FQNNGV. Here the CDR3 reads CATAGTFEKLFF. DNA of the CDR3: TGTGCCACCGCAGGAACCTTCGAAAAACTGTTTTTT.

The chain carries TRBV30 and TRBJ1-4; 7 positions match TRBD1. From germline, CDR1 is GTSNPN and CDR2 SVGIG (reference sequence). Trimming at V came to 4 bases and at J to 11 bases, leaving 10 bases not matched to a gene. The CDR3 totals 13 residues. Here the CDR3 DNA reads TGTGCCTGGAATAAAGGGGGCGCGTTGAAACTGTTTTTT. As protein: CAWNKGGALKLFF.

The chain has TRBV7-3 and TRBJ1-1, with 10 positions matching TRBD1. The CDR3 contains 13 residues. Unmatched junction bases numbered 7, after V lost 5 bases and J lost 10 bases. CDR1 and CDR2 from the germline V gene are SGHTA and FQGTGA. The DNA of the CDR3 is TGTGCCAGCAGCCAAGACAGGGGGCGACGAGCTTTCTTT. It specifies CASSQDRGRRAFF.

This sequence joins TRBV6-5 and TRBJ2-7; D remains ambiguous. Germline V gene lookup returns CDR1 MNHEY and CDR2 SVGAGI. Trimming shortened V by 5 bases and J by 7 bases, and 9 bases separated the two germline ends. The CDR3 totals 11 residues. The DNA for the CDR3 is TGTGCCAGCAGTACCTTAGAAGAGCAGTACTTC. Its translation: CASSTLEEQYF.

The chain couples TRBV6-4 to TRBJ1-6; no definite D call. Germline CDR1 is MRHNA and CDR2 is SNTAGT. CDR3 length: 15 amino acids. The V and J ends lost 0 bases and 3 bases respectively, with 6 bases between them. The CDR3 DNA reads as TGTGCCAGCAGTGACTCGCCGGGCTATAATTCACCCCTCCACTTT. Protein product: CASSDSPGYNSPLHF.

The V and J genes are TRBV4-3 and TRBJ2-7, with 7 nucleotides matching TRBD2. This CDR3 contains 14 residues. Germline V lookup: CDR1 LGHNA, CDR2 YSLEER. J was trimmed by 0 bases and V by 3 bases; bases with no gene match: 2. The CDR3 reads CASSQASGSYEQYF. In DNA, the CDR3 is TGCGCCAGCAGCCAGGCTAGCGGCTCCTACGAGCAGTACTTC.